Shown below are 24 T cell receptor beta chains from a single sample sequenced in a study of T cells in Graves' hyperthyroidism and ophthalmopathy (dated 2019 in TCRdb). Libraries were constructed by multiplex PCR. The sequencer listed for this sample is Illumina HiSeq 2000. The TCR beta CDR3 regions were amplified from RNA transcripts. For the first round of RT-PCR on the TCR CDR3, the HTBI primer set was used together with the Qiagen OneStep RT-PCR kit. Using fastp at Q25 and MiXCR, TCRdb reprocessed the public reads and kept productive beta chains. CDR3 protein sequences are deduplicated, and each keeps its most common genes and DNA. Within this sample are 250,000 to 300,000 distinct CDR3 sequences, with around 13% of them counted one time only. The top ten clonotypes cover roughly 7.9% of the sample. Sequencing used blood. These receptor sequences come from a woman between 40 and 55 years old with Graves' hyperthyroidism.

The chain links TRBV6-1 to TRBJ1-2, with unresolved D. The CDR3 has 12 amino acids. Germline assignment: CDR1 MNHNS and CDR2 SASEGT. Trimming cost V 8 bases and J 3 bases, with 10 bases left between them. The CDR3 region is CASEAVDYGYTF. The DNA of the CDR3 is TGTGCCAGCGAGGCGGTAGACTATGGCTACACCTTC.

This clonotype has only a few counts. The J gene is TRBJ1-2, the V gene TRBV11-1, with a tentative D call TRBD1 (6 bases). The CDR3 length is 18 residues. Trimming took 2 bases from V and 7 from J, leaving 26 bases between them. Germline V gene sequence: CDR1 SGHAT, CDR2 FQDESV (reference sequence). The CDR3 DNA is TGTGCCAGCAGCTTACAGGGGAATCAACTATGGCGAAGTCGTGGCTACACCTTC. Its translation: CASSLQGNQLWRSRGYTF.

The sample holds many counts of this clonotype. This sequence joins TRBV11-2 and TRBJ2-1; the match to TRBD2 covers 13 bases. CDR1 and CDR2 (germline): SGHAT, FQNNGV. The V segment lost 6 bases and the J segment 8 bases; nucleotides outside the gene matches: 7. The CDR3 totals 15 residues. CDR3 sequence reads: CASSPLGLAGHEQFF. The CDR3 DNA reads TGTGCCAGCAGTCCTTTGGGACTAGCGGGACATGAGCAGTTCTTC.

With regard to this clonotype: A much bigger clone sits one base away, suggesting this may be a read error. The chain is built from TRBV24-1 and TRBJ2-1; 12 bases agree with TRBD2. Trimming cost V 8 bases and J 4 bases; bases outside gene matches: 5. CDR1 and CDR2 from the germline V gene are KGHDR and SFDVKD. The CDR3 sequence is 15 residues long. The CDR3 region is CATNEGLAGYNEQFF. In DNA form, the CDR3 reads TGTGCCACCAATGAAGGACTAGCGGGATACAATGAGCAGTTCTTC.

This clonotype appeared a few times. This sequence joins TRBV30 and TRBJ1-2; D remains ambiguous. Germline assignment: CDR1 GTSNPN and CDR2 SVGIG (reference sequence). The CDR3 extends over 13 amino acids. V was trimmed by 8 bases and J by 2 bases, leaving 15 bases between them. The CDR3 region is CARAEVPNYGYTF. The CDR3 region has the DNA TGTGCCCGGGCAGAGGTTCCAAACTATGGCTACACCTTC.

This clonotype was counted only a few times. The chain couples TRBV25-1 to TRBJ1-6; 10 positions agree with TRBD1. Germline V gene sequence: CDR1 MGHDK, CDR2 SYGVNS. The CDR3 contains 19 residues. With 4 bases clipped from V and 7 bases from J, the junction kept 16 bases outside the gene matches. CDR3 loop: CASSAGTGESGARNSPLHF. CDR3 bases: TGTGCCAGCAGTGCCGGGACAGGGGAGTCGGGAGCGAGGAATTCACCCCTCCACTTT.

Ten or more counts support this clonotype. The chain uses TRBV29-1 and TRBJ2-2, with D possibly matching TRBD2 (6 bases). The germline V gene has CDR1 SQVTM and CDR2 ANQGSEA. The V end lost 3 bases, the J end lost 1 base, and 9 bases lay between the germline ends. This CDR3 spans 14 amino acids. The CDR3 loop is CSVDRRGNTGELFF. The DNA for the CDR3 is TGCAGCGTTGATCGGCGGGGGAACACCGGGGAGCTGTTTTTT.

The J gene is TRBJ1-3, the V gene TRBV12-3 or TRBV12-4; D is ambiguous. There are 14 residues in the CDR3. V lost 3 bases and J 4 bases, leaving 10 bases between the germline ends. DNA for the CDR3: TGTGCCAGCAGTTTCGAGGGTGAGGGAAACACCATATATTTT. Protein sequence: CASSFEGEGNTIYF.

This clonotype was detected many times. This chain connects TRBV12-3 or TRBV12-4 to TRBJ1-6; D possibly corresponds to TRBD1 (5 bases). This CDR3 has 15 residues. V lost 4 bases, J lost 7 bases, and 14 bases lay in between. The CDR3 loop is CASSSLGAGNSPLHF. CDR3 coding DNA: TGTGCCAGCAGTTCCCTCGGGGCCGGAAATTCACCCCTCCACTTT.

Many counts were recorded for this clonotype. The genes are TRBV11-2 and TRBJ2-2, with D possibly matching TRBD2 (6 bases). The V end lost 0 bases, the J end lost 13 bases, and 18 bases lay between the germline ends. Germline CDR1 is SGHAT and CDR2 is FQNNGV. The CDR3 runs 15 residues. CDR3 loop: CASSLDRGRTGGLFF. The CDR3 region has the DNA TGTGCCAGCAGCTTAGATCGGGGGAGAACCGGTGGGCTGTTTTTT.

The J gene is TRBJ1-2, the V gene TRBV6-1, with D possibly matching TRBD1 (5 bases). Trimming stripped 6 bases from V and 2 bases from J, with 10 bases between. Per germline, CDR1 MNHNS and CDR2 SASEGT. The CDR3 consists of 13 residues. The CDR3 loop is CASSSRDNYGYTF. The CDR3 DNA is TGTGCCAGCAGCTCCCGGGACAACTATGGCTACACCTTC.

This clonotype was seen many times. CDR3 in amino acids: CASSLKAVAGETQYF. CDR3 in DNA: TGTGCCAGCAGCTTGAAAGCGGTGGCGGGAGAGACCCAGTACTTC. The gene calls are TRBV7-9 and TRBJ2-5; TRBD2 is a possible D gene (5 bases). The germline V gene has CDR1 SEHNR and CDR2 FQNEAQ (reference sequence). CDR3 length equals 15 residues. V lost 3 bases to trimming and J lost 4 bases, with 15 bases between them.

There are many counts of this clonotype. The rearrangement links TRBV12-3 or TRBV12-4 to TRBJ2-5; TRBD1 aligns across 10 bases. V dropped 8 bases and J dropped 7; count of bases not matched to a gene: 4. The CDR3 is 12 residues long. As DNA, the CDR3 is TGTGCCAGCGGGGACAGGGGCCCGACCCAGTACTTC. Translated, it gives CASGDRGPTQYF.

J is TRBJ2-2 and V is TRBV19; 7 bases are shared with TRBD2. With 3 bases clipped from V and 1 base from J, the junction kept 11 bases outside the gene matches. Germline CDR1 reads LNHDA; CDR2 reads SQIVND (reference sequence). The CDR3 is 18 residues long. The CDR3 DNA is TGTGCCAGTAGTATTAACGGGCTAGCGGACCAGAACACCGGGGAGCTGTTTTTT. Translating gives CASSINGLADQNTGELFF.

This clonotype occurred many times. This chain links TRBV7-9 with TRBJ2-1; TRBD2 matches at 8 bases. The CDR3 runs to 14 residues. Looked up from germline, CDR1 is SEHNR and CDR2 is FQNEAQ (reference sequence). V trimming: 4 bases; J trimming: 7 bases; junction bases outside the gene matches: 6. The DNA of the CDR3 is TGTGCCAGCAGCTCAGCGGGAGCGGGGAATGAGCAGTTCTTC. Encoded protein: CASSSAGAGNEQFF.

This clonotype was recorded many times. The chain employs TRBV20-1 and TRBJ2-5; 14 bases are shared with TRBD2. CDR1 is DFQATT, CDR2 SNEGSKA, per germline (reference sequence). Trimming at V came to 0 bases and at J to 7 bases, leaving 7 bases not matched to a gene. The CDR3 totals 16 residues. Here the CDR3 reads CSARETSGRAVRTQYF. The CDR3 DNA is TGCAGTGCTAGAGAGACTAGCGGGAGGGCCGTGAGGACCCAGTACTTC.

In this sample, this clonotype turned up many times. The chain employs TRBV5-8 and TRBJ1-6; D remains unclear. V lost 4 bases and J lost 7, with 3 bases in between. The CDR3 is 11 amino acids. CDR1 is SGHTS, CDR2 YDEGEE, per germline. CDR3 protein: CASSPNSPLHF. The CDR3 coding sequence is TGTGCCAGCAGCCCCAATTCACCCCTCCACTTT. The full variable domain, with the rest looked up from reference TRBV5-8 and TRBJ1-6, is EAGVTQSPTHLIKTRGQQATLRCSPISGHTSVYWYQQALGLGLQFLLWYDEGEERNRGNFPPRFSGRQFPNYSSELNVNALELEDSALYLCASSPNSPLHFGNGTRLTVT.

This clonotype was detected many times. The CDR3 loop is CASSPRLAADEQFF. In nucleotides, the CDR3 is TGTGCCAGCTCACCTCGACTAGCCGCGGATGAGCAGTTCTTC. The rearrangement uses TRBV18 and TRBJ2-1; 7 bases line up with TRBD2. Losses at the gene ends were 3 bases for V and 8 bases for J; bases not matched to a gene: 7. This CDR3 is built from 14 residues. Germline V CDR1 and CDR2: KGHSH, LQKENI.

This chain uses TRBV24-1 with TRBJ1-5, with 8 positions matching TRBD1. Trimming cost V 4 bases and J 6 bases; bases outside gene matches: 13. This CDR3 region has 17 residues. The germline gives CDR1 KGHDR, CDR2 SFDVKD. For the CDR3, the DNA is TGTGCCACCAGTGACTCTCAGGGGGCGCGGGGAGGTCAGCCCCAGCATTTT. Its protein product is CATSDSQGARGGQPQHF.

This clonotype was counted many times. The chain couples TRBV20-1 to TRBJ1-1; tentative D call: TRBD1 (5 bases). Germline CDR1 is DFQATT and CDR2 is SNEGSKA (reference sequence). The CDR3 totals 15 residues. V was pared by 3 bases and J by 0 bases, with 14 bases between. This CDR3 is CSASVAGGVNTEAFF. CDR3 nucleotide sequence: TGCAGTGCTAGCGTGGCGGGGGGAGTGAACACTGAAGCTTTCTTT.

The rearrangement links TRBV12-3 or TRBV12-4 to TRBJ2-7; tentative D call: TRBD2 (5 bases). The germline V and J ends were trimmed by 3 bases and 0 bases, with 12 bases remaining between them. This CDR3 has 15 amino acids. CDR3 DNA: TGTGCCAGCAGTTTTTCGGGATCCGTCTCCTACGAGCAGTACTTC. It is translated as CASSFSGSVSYEQYF.

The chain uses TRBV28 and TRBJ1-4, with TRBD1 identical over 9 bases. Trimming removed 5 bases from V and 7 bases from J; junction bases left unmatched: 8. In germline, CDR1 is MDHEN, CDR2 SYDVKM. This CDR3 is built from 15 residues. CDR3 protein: CASSPPGQGGEKLFF. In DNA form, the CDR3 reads TGTGCCAGCAGTCCTCCGGGACAGGGCGGTGAAAAACTGTTTTTT.

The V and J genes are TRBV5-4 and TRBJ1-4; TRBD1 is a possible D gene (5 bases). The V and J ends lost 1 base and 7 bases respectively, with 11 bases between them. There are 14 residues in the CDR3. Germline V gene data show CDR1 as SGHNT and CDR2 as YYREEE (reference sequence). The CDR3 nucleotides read TGTGCCAGCAGCTTGTCTGACGGGGGTGAAAAACTGTTTTTT. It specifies CASSLSDGGEKLFF.

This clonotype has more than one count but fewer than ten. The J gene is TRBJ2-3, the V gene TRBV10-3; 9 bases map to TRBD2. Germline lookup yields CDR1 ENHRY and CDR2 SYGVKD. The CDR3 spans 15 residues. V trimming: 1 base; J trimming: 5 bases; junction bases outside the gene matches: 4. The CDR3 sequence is CAISEFSGSQDTQYF. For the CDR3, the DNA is TGTGCCATCAGTGAGTTTAGCGGGAGTCAAGATACGCAGTATTTT.